The clone carrying this TCR beta chain was counted a single time. All enrollees were roughly 18 to 95 years old and from 25 or so US areas. Data came from immunoSEQ multiplex PCR; TCRdb stores just in-frame clones and leaves some out. The sample shows approximately 300,000 clones, 85% to 90% of them seen only once. These data come from a study of blood T cell repertoires in COVID-19. The clonotype was recovered from a man aged 25 to 40 who had recovered from COVID-19. Sequencing was performed on PBMCs or T cells enriched from blood (not recorded which).

DNA for the CDR3: TGTGCCAGCAGCTTCCGGGGAGCGACTAATGAAAAACTGTTTTTT. Its translation is CASSFRGATNEKLFF. J is TRBJ1-4 and V is TRBV5-8; D is unresolved. Trimming shortened V by 2 bases and J by 2 bases, and 10 bases separated the two germline ends. Per germline, CDR1 SGHTS and CDR2 YDEGEE. The CDR3 consists of 15 residues. The complete variable domain, with remaining parts taken from reference TRBV5-8 and TRBJ1-4, reads EAGVTQSPTHLIKTRGQQATLRCSPISGHTSVYWYQQALGLGLQFLLWYDEGEERNRGNFPPRFSGRQFPNYSSELNVNALELEDSALYLCASSFRGATNEKLFFGSGTQLSVL.